This T cell receptor beta chain was sequenced during a study of cytomegalovirus exposure and HLA in healthy donors. Study-wide results and limits: The classifier reportedly diagnosed cytomegalovirus status with high specificity and sensitivity.

The PCR had 60 Vbeta and 13 Jbeta primers. Assay: immunoSEQ multiplex PCR; the TCRdb copy retains only in-frame clones and omits some. Of 110,000 to 150,000 clones listed, roughly 82% were seen once; the top ten hold 7%. A word on this clone: Its target is not known.

The V end was cut by 5 bases, the J end by 5 bases, with 10 bases between. The V gene's germline CDR1 is SGHRS and CDR2 YFSETQ. The CDR3 runs 13 residues. The sequence derives from a man aged 25-45 years in good health and CMV-seronegative. The chain carries TRBV5-1 and TRBJ2-2; a weak D match, TRBD2 (6 bases). The sequenced sample was PBMCs. This CDR3 is CASSRERTGELFF. In DNA form, the CDR3 reads TGCGCCAGCAGTCGGGAGCGGACCGGGGAGCTGTTTTTT.